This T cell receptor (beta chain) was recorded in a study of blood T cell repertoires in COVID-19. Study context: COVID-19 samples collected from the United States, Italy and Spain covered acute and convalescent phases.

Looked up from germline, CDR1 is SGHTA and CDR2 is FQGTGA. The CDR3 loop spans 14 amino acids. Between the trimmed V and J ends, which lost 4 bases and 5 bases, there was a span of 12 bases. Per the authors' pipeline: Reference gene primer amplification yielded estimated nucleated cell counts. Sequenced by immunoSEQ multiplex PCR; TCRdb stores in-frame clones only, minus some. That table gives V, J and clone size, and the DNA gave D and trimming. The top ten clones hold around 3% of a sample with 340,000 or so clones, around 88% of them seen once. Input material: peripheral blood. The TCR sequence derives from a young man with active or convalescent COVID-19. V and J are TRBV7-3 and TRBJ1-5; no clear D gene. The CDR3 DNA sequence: TGTGCCAGCAGCTATAGGAGAAGGCATCAGCCCCAGCATTTT. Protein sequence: CASSYRRRHQPQHF.